The sequence of this T cell receptor (beta chain) was determined in a study of blood T cell repertoires in COVID-19. The overall study: Specimens from acute and convalescent COVID-19 originated in the United States, Italy and Spain.

This clone has just one count. In Seattle, patients joined the study during active infection and were tracked longitudinally. Assay: immunoSEQ multiplex PCR; the TCRdb copy retains only in-frame clones and omits some. The table shows 150,000 to 200,000 clones, with about four fifths occurring only once. The V and J ends lost 1 base and 4 bases respectively, with 4 bases between them. The CDR3 runs to 12 residues. V gene TRBV12-3 or TRBV12-4 combines with J gene TRBJ1-1; D is uncertain. The specimen sequenced was peripheral blood. The sequence derives from a middle-aged woman with COVID-19, enrolled during active disease. Written as DNA, the CDR3 is TGTGCCAGCAGTTTAGTATTCACTGAAGCTTTCTTT. It encodes CASSLVFTEAFF.